One and the same sample provided the 21 T cell receptor beta chains below, sequenced in a study of early T cells in non-severe SARS-CoV-2 infection. TCRdb re-derived calls from the 5' RACE reads in MiXCR, one entry per CDR3 protein. The data show some 59,000 distinct CDR3 sequences, 7% to 10% seen once. The sample comprised whole blood. These receptors came from an adult who was a healthcare worker with PCR-confirmed SARS-CoV-2 infection or an uninfected control (not recorded which).

The J gene is TRBJ2-1, the V gene TRBV12-3 or TRBV12-4, with 11 bases aligning to TRBD2. The J segment lost 7 bases and the V segment lost 6 bases, leaving 8 bases of the junction unmatched. The length of the CDR3 is 15 residues. The CDR3 DNA sequence: TGTGCCAGCAGGCCCCTAGCGGGGGGTGTTAATGAGCAGTTCTTC. Amino acids: CASRPLAGGVNEQFF.

This clonotype came up many times. The genes are TRBV5-1 and TRBJ1-1; D not resolved. CDR1 is SGHRS, CDR2 YFSETQ, per germline. The CDR3 consists of 12 residues. The V and J ends lost 6 bases and 4 bases respectively, with 10 bases between them. The CDR3 DNA is TGCGCCAGCACCCCGGGCGGCACTGAAGCTTTCTTT. Its protein product is CASTPGGTEAFF.

The chain has TRBV4-1 and TRBJ2-7, with 8 nucleotides matching TRBD2. V shed 2 bases and J 0 bases; nucleotides not matched to a gene: 9. Germline assignment: CDR1 MGHRA and CDR2 YSYEKL. CDR3 length: 17 residues. The CDR3 protein is CASSQSFSGANSYEQYF. As DNA, the CDR3 is TGCGCCAGCAGCCAATCATTTAGCGGGGCCAACTCCTACGAGCAGTACTTC.

The rearrangement links TRBV4-2 to TRBJ1-2, with D unclear. Germline-derived CDR1 and CDR2 are LGHNA and YNFKEQ. This CDR3 contains 13 residues. V was shortened by 1 base and J by 5 bases, with 8 bases between the two germline ends. This CDR3 reads CASSQGAEYGYTF. In nucleotides, the CDR3 is TGTGCCAGCAGCCAAGGGGCCGAATATGGCTACACCTTC.

V and J are TRBV30 and TRBJ2-7; weak D call: TRBD1 (5 bases). The CDR3 totals 11 residues. The germline CDR1 and CDR2 sequences are GTSNPN and SVGIG (reference sequence). The V gene lost 3 bases and the J gene lost 5 bases, with 8 bases spanning the gap. The CDR3, as DNA: TGTGCCTGGAGAAGGGGCGACGAGCAGTACTTC. It encodes CAWRRGDEQYF.

At least ten counts were recorded for this clonotype. The genes are TRBV4-1 and TRBJ2-3, with TRBD2 matching over 11 bases. V dropped 0 bases and J dropped 3; count of bases not matched to a gene: 5. Germline lookup yields CDR1 MGHRA and CDR2 YSYEKL. CDR3 length equals 17 residues. CDR3 nucleotide sequence: TGCGCCAGCAGCCAAGATAGCGGGGGGGCGAATACAGATACGCAGTATTTT. It codes for CASSQDSGGANTDTQYF.

This clonotype was observed at least ten times. The genes are TRBV19 and TRBJ1-5; D possibly corresponds to TRBD1 (5 bases). This CDR3 spans 15 amino acids. CDR1 LNHDA and CDR2 SQIVND come from the germline V gene (reference sequence). The germline V and J ends were trimmed by 7 bases and 2 bases, with 15 bases remaining between them. CDR3 sequence (DNA): TGTGCCAGTACCAGCCAGGGTTGGCGCAATCAGCCCCAGCATTTT. Translating it yields CASTSQGWRNQPQHF.

This clonotype has a handful of counts. The chain recombines TRBV20-1 with TRBJ1-2, with 11 bases identical to TRBD1. The germline gives CDR1 DFQATT, CDR2 SNEGSKA (reference sequence). The junction had 5 bases not matched to a gene; V was cut back by 1 base and J by 7 bases. The CDR3 extends over 14 amino acids. CDR3 bases: TGCAGTGCTAGAGCCGGACAGGGGGCTGCTGGCTACACCTTC. It specifies CSARAGQGAAGYTF.

This clonotype was seen more than once but under ten times. V and J are TRBV7-9 and TRBJ2-2, with D unclear. The CDR3 sequence is 15 residues long. Germline-derived CDR1 and CDR2 are SEHNR and FQNEAQ (reference sequence). V was pared by 1 base and J by 1 base, with 7 bases between. CDR3 sequence reads: CASSLGALNTGELFF. The CDR3 nucleotides read TGTGCCAGCAGCTTAGGGGCTTTGAACACCGGGGAGCTGTTTTTT.

This clonotype was counted a few times. This chain connects TRBV7-8 to TRBJ1-1; weak D call: TRBD1 (6 bases). V was pared by 1 base and J by 5 bases, with 11 bases between. The CDR3 is 14 residues long. Germline V gives CDR1 SGHVS, CDR2 FQNEAQ. CDR3 sequence: CASSLGTGRTEAFF. The CDR3 DNA follows: TGTGCCAGCAGCTTAGGAACAGGGAGGACTGAAGCTTTCTTT.

In its sample, this clonotype was seen many times. This chain links TRBV5-1 with TRBJ2-7, with D perhaps assigned TRBD1 or TRBD2 (5 bases each). Deletions cut 0 bases from V and 4 bases from J, with 11 bases between. CDR3 length equals 14 residues. Germline V gene lookup returns CDR1 SGHRS and CDR2 YFSETQ. This chain's CDR3 is CASSLDPGRYEQYF. DNA for the CDR3: TGCGCCAGCAGCTTGGACCCGGGGCGGTACGAGCAGTACTTC.

This clonotype was counted ten times or more. The chain joins TRBV20-1 to TRBJ1-2; 8 bases map to TRBD1. This CDR3 comprises 14 residues. The germline V gene has CDR1 DFQATT and CDR2 SNEGSKA (reference sequence). The junction had 12 bases not matched to a gene; V was cut back by 6 bases and J by 6 bases. The CDR3 reads CSALSPGQENGYTF. The DNA of the CDR3 is TGCAGTGCCCTCTCTCCGGGACAGGAGAATGGCTACACCTTC.

The J gene is TRBJ1-1, the V gene TRBV27; the D gene is possibly TRBD1 (5 bases). The CDR3 totals 14 residues. Germline lookup yields CDR1 MNHEY and CDR2 SMNVEV (reference sequence). The V and J ends lost 1 base and 5 bases respectively, with 11 bases between them. The DNA of the CDR3 is TGTGCCAGCAGTTTATTTGGGCGGGGGACTGAAGCTTTCTTT. It specifies CASSLFGRGTEAFF.

This clonotype was picked up many times. The chain joins TRBV12-3 or TRBV12-4 to TRBJ2-7; D is undetermined. This CDR3 has 13 amino acids. V was clipped by 1 base and J by 5 bases, with 9 bases between them. The CDR3 is CASSLDRIDEQYF. The CDR3 coding sequence is TGTGCCAGCAGTTTAGACCGAATCGACGAGCAGTACTTC.

This clonotype was seen at least ten times. The J gene is TRBJ2-1, the V gene TRBV2; no firm D call. The CDR3 is 15 amino acids. V shed 4 bases and J shed 11 bases, with 21 bases lying between them. Germline V gene data show CDR1 as SNHLY and CDR2 as FYNNEI. CDR3 residues: CASSAETPPTMKQFF. CDR3 in DNA: TGTGCCAGCAGTGCCGAGACCCCCCCCACAATGAAGCAGTTCTTC.

This sequence joins TRBV11-3 and TRBJ1-1, with D uncertain. V lost 0 bases and J lost 3, with 5 bases in between. The CDR3 sequence is 13 residues long. Germline loops: CDR1 SGHNT, CDR2 YENEEA. DNA of the CDR3: TGTGCCAGCAGCTTAGATCGTTACACTGAAGCTTTCTTT. Protein product: CASSLDRYTEAFF. The variable domain in full, completed from reference TRBV11-3 and TRBJ1-1, reads EAGVVQSPRYKIIEKKQPVAFWCNPISGHNTLYWYLQNLGQGPELLIRYENEEAVDDSQLPKDRFSAERLKGVDSTLKIQPAELGDSAVYLCASSLDRYTEAFFGQGTRLTVV.

V gene TRBV4-2 combines with J gene TRBJ1-5; 11 bases are shared with TRBD1. Germline V gene data show CDR1 as LGHNA and CDR2 as YNFKEQ. The length of the CDR3 is 16 residues. The ends lost 0 bases at V and 5 bases at J; junction bases unmatched: 3. The CDR3 bases are TGTGCCAGCAGCCAAGATTGGACAGGGGGCTATCAGCCCCAGCATTTT. Protein: CASSQDWTGGYQPQHF.

This clonotype was picked up a small number of times. The J gene is TRBJ2-1, the V gene TRBV5-5; TRBD2 agrees at 9 bases. CDR3 length: 15 residues. V lost 4 bases, J lost 7 bases, and 9 bases stayed unmatched. From germline, CDR1 is SGHKS and CDR2 YYEKEE (reference sequence). Here the CDR3 reads CASSLAGGHFNEQFF. The CDR3 bases are TGTGCCAGCAGCCTTGCGGGGGGGCACTTTAATGAGCAGTTCTTC.

The chain has TRBV6-1 and TRBJ1-3; D might be TRBD1 (6 bases). Germline CDR1 reads MNHNS; CDR2 reads SASEGT. The CDR3 sequence is 15 residues long. V was clipped by 1 base and J by 4 bases, with 11 bases between them. Here the CDR3 DNA reads TGTGCCAGCAGTGAAGTATCAGGGGACGGAAACACCATATATTTT. Its translation is CASSEVSGDGNTIYF.

This clonotype was counted only a few times. The chain links TRBV6-2 or TRBV6-3 to TRBJ2-5, with D possibly matching TRBD2 (7 bases). V was shortened by 5 bases and J by 4 bases, with 20 bases between the two germline ends. Germline assignment: CDR1 MNHEY and CDR2 SVGEGT. The CDR3 runs to 16 residues. The DNA for the CDR3 is TGTGCCAGCAGTGAAACCCTTCGGCGGGGGCGAGAGACCCAGTACTTC. Translated, it gives CASSETLRRGRETQYF.

V gene TRBV20-1 combines with J gene TRBJ2-6; no clear D. Germline V lookup: CDR1 DFQATT, CDR2 SNEGSKA (reference sequence). V lost 1 base and J lost 2, with 3 bases in between. This CDR3 spans 13 amino acids. Here the CDR3 DNA reads TGCAGTGCTAGAGTGACTGGGGCCAACGTCCTGACTTTC. Its translation: CSARVTGANVLTF.